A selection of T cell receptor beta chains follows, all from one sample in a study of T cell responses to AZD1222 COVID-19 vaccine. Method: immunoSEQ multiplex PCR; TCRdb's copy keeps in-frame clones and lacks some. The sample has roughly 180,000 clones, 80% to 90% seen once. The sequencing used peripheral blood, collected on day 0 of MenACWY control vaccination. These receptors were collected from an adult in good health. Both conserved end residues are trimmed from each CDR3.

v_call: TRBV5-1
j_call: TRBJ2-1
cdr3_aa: ASSFTGGEGEQF

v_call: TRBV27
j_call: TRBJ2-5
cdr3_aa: ATEPTSGEVGETQY

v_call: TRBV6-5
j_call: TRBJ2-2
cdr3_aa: ASRPPGQGSGELF

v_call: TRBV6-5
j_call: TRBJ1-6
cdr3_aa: ASRRWGQGTSPLH

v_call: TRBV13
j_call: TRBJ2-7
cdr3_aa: ASSSSQVGLAGPESYYEQY

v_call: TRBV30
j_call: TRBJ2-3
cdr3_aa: AWSLNTQY

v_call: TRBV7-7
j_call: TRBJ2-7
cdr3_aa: ASSRGSGDSYEQY

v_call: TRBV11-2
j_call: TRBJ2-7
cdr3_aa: ASEGGLSYEQY

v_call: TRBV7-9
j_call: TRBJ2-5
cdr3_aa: ASSFSSGSRETQY

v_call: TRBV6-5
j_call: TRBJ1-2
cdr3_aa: ASSYSRRQGAVGYT

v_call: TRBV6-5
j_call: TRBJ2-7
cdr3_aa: ASRGPSYEQY

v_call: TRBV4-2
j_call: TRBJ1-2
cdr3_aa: ASSQGLQGRYGYT

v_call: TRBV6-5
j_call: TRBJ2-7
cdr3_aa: ASSYSQGASYEQY

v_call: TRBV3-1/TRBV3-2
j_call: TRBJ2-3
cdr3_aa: ASSQEGGDTQY

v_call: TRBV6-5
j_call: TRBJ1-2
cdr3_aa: ASSYSSRGANYGYT

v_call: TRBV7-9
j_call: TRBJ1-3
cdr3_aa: ASSPDRLSGNTIY

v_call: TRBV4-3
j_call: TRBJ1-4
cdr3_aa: ASSQDLGWEGATGEKLF

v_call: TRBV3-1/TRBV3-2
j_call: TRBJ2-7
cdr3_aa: ASSHPTSSPYEQY

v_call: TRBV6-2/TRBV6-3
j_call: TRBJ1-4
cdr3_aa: ASSLPTSSPQGRDEKLF

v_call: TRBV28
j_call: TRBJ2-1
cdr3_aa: ASSPSGRSYNEQF

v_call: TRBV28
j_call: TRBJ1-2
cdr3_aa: ASSPSGTSPYGYT

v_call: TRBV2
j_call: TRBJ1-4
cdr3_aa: ASSRDHNEKLF

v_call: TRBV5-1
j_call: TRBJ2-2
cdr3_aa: ASSLSNPAGTGGLGELF

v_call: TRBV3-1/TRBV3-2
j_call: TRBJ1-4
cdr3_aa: ASSHRTGAQAEKLF

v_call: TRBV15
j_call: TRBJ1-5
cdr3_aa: ATSRDPGPRNQPQH

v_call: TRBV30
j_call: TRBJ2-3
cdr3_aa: AWSVNLVDTQY

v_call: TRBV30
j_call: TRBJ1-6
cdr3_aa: AWTGQESSYNSPLH

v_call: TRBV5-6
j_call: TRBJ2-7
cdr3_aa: ASSSQGTLGSYEQY

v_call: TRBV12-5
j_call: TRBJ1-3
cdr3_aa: ASGLDKGREGNTIY